A selection of T cell receptor beta chains follows, all from one sample in a study of T cell responses to AZD1222 COVID-19 vaccine. Repertoires were generated with immunoSEQ multiplex PCR, while TCRdb's copy carries only in-frame clones and drops some. The sample holds approximately 46,000 clones, around 90% seen once. The sample consisted of peripheral blood, taken 28 days after the second AZD1222 dose. These TCRs come from an adult who received the AZD1222 COVID-19 vaccine. CDR3s include the opening cysteine and the closing phenylalanine or tryptophan. D genes are given only for firm matches. Size tells how often a clone was seen (once, few, many) or the class of an expanded clone, and some rows leave it out.

v_call,clone_size,j_call,d_call,cdr3_nt,cdr3_aa
TRBV5-1,-,TRBJ1-4,-,TGCGCCAGCAGCTTGGGGTCTAATGAAAAACTGTTTTTT,CASSLGSNEKLFF
TRBV5-1,-,TRBJ1-2,TRBD1,TGCGCCAGCAGCGCGGACAGGGCTAGGGATGGCTACACCTTC,CASSADRARDGYTF
TRBV28,-,TRBJ1-2,-,TGTGCCAGCAGTTTGGGCGGATTCTCTAACTATGGCTACACCTTC,CASSLGGFSNYGYTF
TRBV6-1,-,TRBJ2-7,-,TGTGCCAGCAGTGACCCCCGACAATTCCCCTACGAGCAGTACTTC,CASSDPRQFPYEQYF
TRBV2,-,TRBJ2-1,TRBD2,TGTGCCAGCAGCTCAGGGCTAGCGGGAGGTGAGAGTGAGCAGTTCTTC,CASSSGLAGGESEQFF
TRBV30,-,TRBJ1-2,-,TGTGCCTGGAGCCAGGGCTATAACTATGGCTACACCTTC,CAWSQGYNYGYTF
TRBV12-3/TRBV12-4,few,TRBJ1-1,-,TGTGCCAGCAGTTTGGGGGGATTCACTGAAGCTTTCTTT,CASSLGGFTEAFF
TRBV27,-,TRBJ2-4,-,TGTGCCAGCAGTTTAGAAGCGGCCTTAGCCAAAAACATTCAGTACTTC,CASSLEAALAKNIQYF
TRBV2,-,TRBJ2-2,-,TGTGCCAGCAGTGAGGACCTCGGGGAGCTGTTTTTT,CASSEDLGELFF
TRBV19,-,TRBJ2-2,TRBD1,TGTGCCAGTAGTCCGACAGGGCCGTCGACCGGGGAGCTGTTTTTT,CASSPTGPSTGELFF
TRBV6-1,-,TRBJ2-7,TRBD1,TGTGCCAGCAGTGAACAAATGGGACAGTCCTACGAGCAGTACTTC,CASSEQMGQSYEQYF
TRBV23-1,-,TRBJ2-7,-,TGCGCCAGCAGTCAAACGGGAACGGGGGAGCAGTACTTC,CASSQTGTGEQYF
TRBV7-9,-,TRBJ2-7,TRBD2,TGTGCCAGCAGCTTAGGGCTAGCGGGAGAGAACTACGAGCAGTACTTC,CASSLGLAGENYEQYF
TRBV18,-,TRBJ1-1,-,TGTGCCAGCTCCCTCGACGGGGGGAACACTGAAGCTTTCTTT,CASSLDGGNTEAFF
TRBV9,few,TRBJ1-2,-,TGTGCCAGCAGCGTAGGTGTTCGGGGGTTCGATGGCTACACCTTC,CASSVGVRGFDGYTF
TRBV3-1/TRBV3-2,once,TRBJ1-4,-,TGTGCCAGCAGCCAGAGGGGTGCTAATGAAAAACTGTTTTTT,CASSQRGANEKLFF
TRBV19,few,TRBJ1-5,TRBD1,TGTGCCAGTAGTGCCACAGGGGGGAGAGAACAGCCCCAGCATTTT,CASSATGGREQPQHF
TRBV3-1/TRBV3-2,-,TRBJ2-7,TRBD2,TGTGCCAGCAGCCAAGGGACTAGCGGACCTAACTCCTACGAGCAGTACTTC,CASSQGTSGPNSYEQYF
TRBV19,-,TRBJ1-5,-,TGTGCCAGTAGTATTCCAGGGAACCAGCCCCAGCATTTT,CASSIPGNQPQHF
TRBV28,-,TRBJ1-5,-,TGTGCCAGCAAAGACCAGGGGTACAATCAGCCCCAGCATTTT,CASKDQGYNQPQHF
TRBV11-2,-,TRBJ2-5,-,TGTGCCAGCAGTCCAAACAGGGATCAAGGGACCCAGTACTTC,CASSPNRDQGTQYF
TRBV18,-,TRBJ2-7,-,TGTGCCAGCTCACCGCGGGCGGGCCCCTACGAGCAGTACTTC,CASSPRAGPYEQYF
TRBV5-1,-,TRBJ2-5,TRBD2,TGCGCCAGCAGCTTGGAGGCTAGCGGGCGTCTAGAGACCCAGTACTTC,CASSLEASGRLETQYF
TRBV5-1,few,TRBJ2-7,-,TGCGCCAGCAGCTTGGTAGGCAGTAATCTCTACGAGCAGTACTTC,CASSLVGSNLYEQYF
TRBV30,-,TRBJ1-2,-,TGTGCCTGGAGTGCAAGAAGTACCAGTGGCTACACCTTC,CAWSARSTSGYTF
TRBV2,-,TRBJ1-4,-,TGTGCCAGCAGCTCGACAGAAAAACTGTTTTTT,CASSSTEKLFF
TRBV24-1,-,TRBJ2-7,-,TGTGCCACCAGTGTGCCGGGACAAAGTTCCTACGAGCAGTACTTC,CATSVPGQSSYEQYF
TRBV5-4,-,TRBJ2-7,TRBD2,TGTGCCAGCAGCTTAGCGGGAGGGACCTACGAGCAGTACTTC,CASSLAGGTYEQYF
TRBV7-2,-,TRBJ2-3,-,TGTGCCAGCAGCTTACGAGGGAGTACAGATACGCAGTATTTT,CASSLRGSTDTQYF
TRBV30,-,TRBJ2-7,-,TGTGCCTGGAGTGTGGGGCTTCGGGAGCAGTACTTC,CAWSVGLREQYF
TRBV24-1,once,TRBJ2-2,-,TGTGCCACCAGTGATCATTTCCCAACGGGTTCCGGAGAGCTGTTTTTT,CATSDHFPTGSGELFF
TRBV3-1/TRBV3-2,-,TRBJ1-2,-,TGTGCCAGCAGCCAAGATTTTGGGGAAGCGGGTGGCTACACCTTC,CASSQDFGEAGGYTF